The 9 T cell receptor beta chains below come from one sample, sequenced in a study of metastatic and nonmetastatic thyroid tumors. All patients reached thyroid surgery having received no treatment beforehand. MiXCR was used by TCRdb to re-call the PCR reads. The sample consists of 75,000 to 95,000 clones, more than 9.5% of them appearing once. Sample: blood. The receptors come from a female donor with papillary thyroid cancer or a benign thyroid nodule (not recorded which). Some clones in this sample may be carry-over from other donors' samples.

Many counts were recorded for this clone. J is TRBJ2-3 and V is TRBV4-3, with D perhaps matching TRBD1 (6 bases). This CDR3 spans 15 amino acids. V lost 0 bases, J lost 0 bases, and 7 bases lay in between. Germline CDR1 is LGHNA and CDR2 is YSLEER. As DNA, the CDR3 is TGCGCCAGCAGCCAAGAAGGACAGAGCACAGATACGCAGTATTTT. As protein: CASSQEGQSTDTQYF.

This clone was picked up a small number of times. The chain's CDR3 is CASSHHTGTRETGSSYNEQFF. CDR3 in DNA: TGTGCCAGCAGCCATCATACCGGGACTAGAGAAACCGGCAGCTCCTACAATGAGCAGTTCTTC. The rearrangement joins TRBV9 to TRBJ2-1; the match to TRBD2 covers 8 bases. CDR1 and CDR2 from the germline V gene are SGDLS and YYNGEE. The CDR3 has 21 residues. J was trimmed by 0 bases and V by 4 bases; bases with no gene match: 21.

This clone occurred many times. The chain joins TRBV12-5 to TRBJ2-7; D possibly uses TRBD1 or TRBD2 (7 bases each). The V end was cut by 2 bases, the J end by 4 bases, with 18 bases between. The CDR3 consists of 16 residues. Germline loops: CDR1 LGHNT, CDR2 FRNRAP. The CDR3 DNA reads TGTGCTAGTGGTTTGCCCAGGGGGGGGTGGGGGTACGAGCAGTACTTC. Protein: CASGLPRGGWGYEQYF.

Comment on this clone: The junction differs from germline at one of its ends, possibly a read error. CDR3 in amino acids: CASSLVAATNEQLFF. The DNA for the CDR3 is TGTGCCAGCAGCTTAGTGGCTGCAACTAATGAACAACTGTTTTTT. The chain combines TRBV7-2 with TRBJ1-4, with no clear D. The V gene's germline CDR1 is SGHTA and CDR2 FQGNSA. The CDR3 runs 15 residues.

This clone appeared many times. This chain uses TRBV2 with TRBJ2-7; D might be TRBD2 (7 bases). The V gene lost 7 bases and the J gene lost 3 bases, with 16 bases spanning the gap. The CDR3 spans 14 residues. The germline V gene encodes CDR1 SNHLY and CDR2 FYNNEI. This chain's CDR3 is CASTLGGGSYEQYF. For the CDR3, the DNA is TGTGCCAGCACCCTAGGGGGGGGGAGCTACGAGCAGTACTTC.

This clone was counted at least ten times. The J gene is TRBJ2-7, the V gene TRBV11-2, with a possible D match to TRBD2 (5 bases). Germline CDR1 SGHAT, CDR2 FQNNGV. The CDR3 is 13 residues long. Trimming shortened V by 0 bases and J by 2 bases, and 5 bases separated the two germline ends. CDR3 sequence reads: CASSLEGAYEQYF. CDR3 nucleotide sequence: TGTGCCAGCAGCTTAGAGGGAGCCTACGAGCAGTACTTC.

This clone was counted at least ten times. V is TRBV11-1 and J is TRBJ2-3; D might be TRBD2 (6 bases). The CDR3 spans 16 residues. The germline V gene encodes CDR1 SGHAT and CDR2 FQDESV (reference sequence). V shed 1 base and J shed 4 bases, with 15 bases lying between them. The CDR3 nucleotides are TGTGCCAGCAGCTTAGATTCCGGGAGTGGAGCAGATACGCAGTATTTT. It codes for CASSLDSGSGADTQYF.

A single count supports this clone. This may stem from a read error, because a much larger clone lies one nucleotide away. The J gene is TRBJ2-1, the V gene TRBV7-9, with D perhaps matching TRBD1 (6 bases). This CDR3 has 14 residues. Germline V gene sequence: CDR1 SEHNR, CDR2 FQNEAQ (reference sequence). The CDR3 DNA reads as TGTGCCAGCATCTTACCGACAGGTGCCAATGAGCAGTTCTTC. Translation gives CASILPTGANEQFF.

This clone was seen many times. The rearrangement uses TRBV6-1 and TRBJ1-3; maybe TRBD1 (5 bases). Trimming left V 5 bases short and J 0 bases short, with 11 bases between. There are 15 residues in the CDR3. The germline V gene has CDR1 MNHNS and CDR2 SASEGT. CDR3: CASSYEGISGNTIYF. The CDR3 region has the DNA TGTGCCAGCAGTTATGAGGGGATCTCTGGAAACACCATATATTTT.